This T cell receptor (beta chain) was observed in a study of T cell clusters in autoimmune cytopenias. Background on the study: Chronic lymphocytic leukemia controls were untreated, lacked autoimmune cytopenia, and had mean age approximately 66, median around 60 years.

TRB rearrangements were amplified by touch-down multiplex PCR with mixed TRB-A/B primers. TCRdb re-analyzed the multiplex PCR reads; it lists each CDR3 protein once, without DNA. The table lists several thousand distinct CDR3 sequences. TRB amplification used around 270 ng of peripheral blood genomic DNA. Note on this clonotype: Antigen: not known.

Germline CDR1 SGHAT, CDR2 FQNNGV. This CDR3 has 13 amino acids. Overall study results and limits: Active autoimmune hepatitis patients had about 3.3-fold fewer exclusive TRB clusters than healthy donors. No cluster-lack signature appeared between secondary cytopenia and chronic lymphocytic leukemia patients, apparently due to lymphoma masking.

The same data also contributed to another study, on T cell repertoires in aging, cancer and after chemotherapy. From that paper: In each cancer cohort, median generation probability increased across chemotherapy, suggesting thymic output rebounded.

The receptor was derived from a human donor with chronic lymphocytic leukemia. The donor label of this sample is uncertain. The chain employs TRBV11-2 and TRBJ1-5. Sequencing input: peripheral blood. Here the CDR3 reads CASSLVQDQPQHF.